Listed below are T cell receptor beta chains from one sample, sequenced in a study of shared T cell receptors in the human thymus. Clones were read by immunoSEQ multiplex PCR, and TCRdb kept only the in-frame ones, dropping some. The profile shows 700,000 to 750,000 clones, approximately 83% of them singletons. This same sample was also taken into another study, of human thymus T cells.

The sequencing sample was made of thymocytes. The receptors here all came from a girl under three years old with a congenital heart defect. CDR3s include the opening cysteine and the closing phenylalanine or tryptophan. D genes are given only for firm matches. Expanded clones are given a class, and other clones once, few, many or no size at all.

NA | NA | TRBJ1-1 | TRBV28 | CASSSDYTEAFF | TGTGCCAGCAGTTCAGATTACACTGAAGCTTTCTTT
NA | NA | TRBJ2-2 | TRBV7-9 | CASRGGPPGATGELFF | TGTGCCAGCAGGGGGGGGCCCCCGGGGGCCACCGGGGAGCTGTTTTTT
NA | NA | TRBJ1-1 | TRBV19 | CASSSNQWNTEAFF | TGTGCCAGTAGTTCCAACCAGTGGAACACTGAAGCTTTCTTT
NA | NA | TRBJ1-1 | TRBV28 | CASSLRIFGPMNTEAFF | TGTGCCAGCAGTCTCCGAATTTTTGGGCCCATGAACACTGAAGCTTTCTTT
NA | NA | TRBJ1-2 | TRBV29-1 | CSVESNQRRQFRTF | TGCAGCGTTGAGTCCAACCAAAGAAGACAGTTTAGGACCTTC
NA | NA | TRBJ1-2 | TRBV2 | CASSEARGYGYTF | TGTGCCAGCAGTGAGGCCAGGGGATATGGCTACACCTTC
NA | NA | TRBJ1-4 | TRBV5-1 | CASSLKTGEINEKLFF | TGCGCCAGCAGCTTGAAGACGGGGGAGATTAATGAAAAACTGTTTTTT
NA | NA | TRBJ1-6 | TRBV7-2 | CASSRVRGRINSPLHF | TGTGCCAGCAGCCGCGTACGGGGTAGGATTAATTCACCCCTCCACTTT
NA | NA | TRBJ2-7 | TRBV6-5 | CASSKKILGFYEQYF | TGTGCCAGCAGTAAAAAAATCCTAGGCTTCTACGAGCAGTACTTC
NA | NA | TRBJ2-7 | TRBV4-2 | CASSQERPRLSRIFYEQYF | TGTGCCAGCAGCCAAGAAAGGCCCCGTCTGTCGCGGATCTTCTACGAGCAGTACTTC
TRBD2 | NA | TRBJ2-5 | TRBV4-1 | CASSQDRAGGLNQETQYF | TGCGCCAGCAGCCAAGATAGAGCGGGGGGGCTAAACCAAGAGACCCAGTACTTC
TRBD1 | NA | TRBJ2-2 | TRBV11-3 | CASSSRDRGRAVGGELFF | TGTGCCAGCAGCTCGCGGGACAGGGGTCGAGCGGTCGGCGGGGAGCTGTTTTTT
NA | NA | TRBJ1-6 | TRBV19 | CASSIRGPQGPYSPLHF | TGTGCCAGTAGCATCCGAGGGCCCCAAGGGCCCTATTCACCCCTCCACTTT
NA | NA | TRBJ2-2 | TRBV7-2 | CASSSVPGQTNTGELFF | TGTGCCAGCAGCTCTGTTCCGGGACAAACTAACACCGGGGAGCTGTTTTTT
NA | once | TRBJ1-5 | TRBV7-9 | CASSLGWSQGKGTDQPQHF | TGTGCCAGCAGCTTAGGCTGGTCACAGGGTAAAGGAACCGATCAGCCCCAGCATTTT
TRBD1 | NA | TRBJ1-2 | TRBV28 | CASRVDRGREWGNGYTF | TGTGCCAGCAGAGTCGACAGGGGGCGAGAGTGGGGCAATGGCTACACCTTC
NA | NA | TRBJ1-2 | TRBV18 | CASSSTSVGATYGYTF | TGTGCCAGCTCATCAACCAGCGTAGGGGCGACCTATGGCTACACCTTC
NA | once | TRBJ1-3 | TRBV5-6 | CASSWRSGVPGNTIYF | TGTGCCAGCAGCTGGAGGTCAGGGGTTCCGGGAAACACCATATATTTT
NA | few | TRBJ1-1 | TRBV5-1 | CASSNWGRNTEAFF | TGCGCCAGCAGCAATTGGGGCAGGAACACTGAAGCTTTCTTT
TRBD1 | NA | TRBJ2-1 | TRBV10-3 | CAIGTGVLGEQFF | TGTGCCATCGGGACAGGAGTTTTGGGTGAGCAGTTCTTC
NA | NA | TRBJ2-3 | TRBV2 | CASSDGRINVDTQYF | TGTGCCAGCAGTGACGGTCGTATCAATGTAGATACGCAGTATTTT
TRBD2 | once | TRBJ2-3 | TRBV5-4 | CASSPGLAGGTWTDTQYF | TGTGCCAGCAGCCCGGGACTAGCGGGGGGTACTTGGACAGATACGCAGTATTTT
TRBD2 | NA | TRBJ2-3 | TRBV5-1 | CASSLAGTSGGSTDTQYF | TGCGCCAGCAGCTTGGCCGGGACTAGCGGGGGAAGCACAGATACGCAGTATTTT
NA | NA | TRBJ1-2 | TRBV2 | CASRPYETSGYTF | TGTGCCAGCAGACCTTATGAGACATCAGGCTACACCTTC
NA | NA | TRBJ1-1 | TRBV25-1 | CASSEYSPERNTEAFF | TGTGCCAGCAGTGAATATAGCCCAGAGCGGAACACTGAAGCTTTCTTT
NA | once | TRBJ2-7 | TRBV28 | CASGGSGDGRYYEQYF | TGTGCCAGTGGGGGCTCAGGGGACGGCCGATATTACGAGCAGTACTTC